A single sample is the source of the 16 T cell receptor beta chains below, sequenced in a study of blood T cells in healthy people across ages. Together with a sample-barcoded 5' primer, a J-beta primer mix was included in a second PCR lasting roughly 7 to 11 cycles. TCRdb reanalysed the 5' RACE reads using MiXCR and keeps one entry per CDR3 protein. This sample has about a million distinct CDR3 sequences, with less than 45% found just once. The source material was blood. The receptors were sampled from a young man in good health.

About this clonotype itself: The germline gene is not matched at one end of the junction; a read error may be the cause. J is TRBJ2-3 and V is TRBV20-1; TRBD1 might be the D (6 bases). Germline CDR1 and CDR2: DFQATT and SNEGSKA (reference sequence). The CDR3 has 13 residues. CDR3: CGAPGQGTDTLYF. The CDR3 DNA follows: TGCGGTGCCCCGGGACAAGGCACAGATACGCTGTATTTT.

A few counts support this clonotype. V is TRBV11-2 and J is TRBJ1-2; D is possibly TRBD1 (5 bases). V shed 5 bases and J shed 8 bases, with 27 bases lying between them. CDR1 is SGHAT, CDR2 FQNNGV, per germline. The CDR3 is 17 residues long. CDR3 region: CASSLKTYPWGGGGYTF. The CDR3 DNA sequence: TGTGCCAGCAGCCTGAAAACCTACCCATGGGGCGGAGGCGGCTACACCTTC. Full variable domain (remainder filled in from reference TRBV11-2 and TRBJ1-2): EAGVAQSPRYKIIEKRQSVAFWCNPISGHATLYWYQQILGQGPKLLIQFQNNGVVDDSQLPKDRFSAERLKGVDSTLKIQPAKLEDSAVYLCASSLKTYPWGGGGYTFGSGTRLTVV.

This chain links TRBV15 with TRBJ2-1, with no clear D. Matching the DNA end better, TRBJ2-7 makes the J call doubtful. The CDR3 sequence is 13 residues long. Germline values: CDR1 LNHNV, CDR2 YYDKDF (reference sequence). The CDR3 DNA sequence: TGTGCCACCAGCAGTCTGGAGTACAATGAGCAGTACTTC. The encoded protein is CATSSLEYNEQYF.

The gene calls are TRBV9 and TRBJ1-1, with D possibly matching TRBD1 (5 bases). Germline-derived CDR1 and CDR2 are SGDLS and YYNGEE. V lost 0 bases to trimming and J lost 0 bases, with 9 bases between them. CDR3 length equals 15 residues. Here the CDR3 reads CASSVDQGMNTEAFF. CDR3 in DNA: TGTGCCAGCAGCGTAGATCAGGGAATGAACACTGAAGCTTTCTTT.

With regard to this clonotype: This may be a read error, as it is one base from a much larger clone. V gene TRBV6-1 combines with J gene TRBJ2-3, with 10 bases fitting TRBD2. The germline V gene encodes CDR1 MNHNS and CDR2 SASEGT. With 3 bases clipped from V and 5 bases from J, the junction kept 8 bases outside the gene matches. The CDR3 length is 16 residues. This CDR3 reads CASSEIDSGGRDTQYF. The CDR3 nucleotides are TGTGCCAGCAGTGAGATTGATAGCGGGGGGCGAGATACGCAGTATTTT.

For the CDR3, the DNA is TGCAGTGCTAGAGATAGTCTGATTAATGAAAAACTGTTTTTT. Translation gives CSARDSLINEKLFF. This chain uses TRBV20-1 with TRBJ1-4; no definite D call. Per germline, CDR1 DFQATT and CDR2 SNEGSKA (reference sequence). Trimming left V 0 bases short and J 4 bases short, with 9 bases between. The CDR3 has 14 residues.

The V and J genes are TRBV2 and TRBJ2-5, with a tentative D call TRBD2 (7 bases). V lost 7 bases to trimming and J lost 1 base, with 16 bases between them. The CDR3 sequence is 15 residues long. CDR1 and CDR2 from the germline V gene are SNHLY and FYNNEI. CDR3 DNA: TGTGCCAGCAAAAGGGGGGGCACCATCCAAGAGACCCAGTACTTC. Protein product: CASKRGGTIQETQYF.

In this sample, this clonotype turned up a few times. The CDR3 protein is CASSVDGAEQETQYF. DNA of the CDR3: TGTGCCAGCAGCGTAGATGGGGCAGAACAAGAGACCCAGTACTTC. The rearrangement links TRBV9 to TRBJ2-5, with a possible D match to TRBD1 (5 bases). Germline CDR1 SGDLS, CDR2 YYNGEE. The V end was cut by 0 bases, the J end by 2 bases, with 11 bases between. The CDR3 is 15 amino acids.

This clonotype appeared a few times. The rearrangement uses TRBV4-3 and TRBJ2-3; no clear D gene. The germline CDR1 and CDR2 sequences are LGHNA and YSLEER. Trimming removed 4 bases from V and 4 bases from J, with 15 bases in between. The CDR3 extends over 15 amino acids. The CDR3 sequence: CASSLNPDRADTQYF. The CDR3 DNA reads TGCGCCAGCAGCCTCAACCCCGACCGCGCAGATACGCAGTATTTT.

The table lists this clonotype with a few counts. CDR3 loop: CSARVLNTEAFF. CDR3 DNA sequence: TGCAGTGCTAGGGTCTTGAACACTGAAGCTTTCTTT. The V call is TRBV20-1, the J call TRBJ1-1; D is undetermined. CDR3 size: 12 residues. The V end lost 3 bases, the J end lost 0 bases, and 5 bases lay between the germline ends. Germline CDR1 DFQATT, CDR2 SNEGSKA (reference sequence).

This chain connects TRBV6-2 or TRBV6-3 to TRBJ1-2; the D gene is possibly TRBD1 (5 bases). The germline gives CDR1 MNHEY, CDR2 SVGEGT. With 1 base removed from V and 4 bases from J, the gap between germline ends came to 10 bases. The CDR3 loop spans 14 amino acids. The chain's CDR3 is CASSYFRGSYGYTF. The CDR3 nucleotides read TGTGCCAGCAGTTACTTCCGGGGCTCCTATGGCTACACCTTC.

The chain is built from TRBV3-1 and TRBJ2-1; TRBD2 is a possible D gene (7 bases). Germline V gene data show CDR1 as LGHDT and CDR2 as YNNKEL (reference sequence). The CDR3 has 17 residues. The germline V and J ends were trimmed by 0 bases and 7 bases, with 19 bases remaining between them. DNA for the CDR3: TGTGCCAGCAGCCAAGATGCGGGGGCAGGGTATCGGAATGAGCAGTTCTTC. Its translation is CASSQDAGAGYRNEQFF.

V is TRBV7-2 and J is TRBJ1-1; D is undetermined. The CDR3 length is 15 residues. Germline CDR1 SGHTA, CDR2 FQGNSA. V lost 7 bases, J lost 1 base, and 16 bases lay in between. Written as DNA, the CDR3 is TGTGCCAGCATCCGATGGACCAACGGGAACACTGAAGCTTTCTTT. It specifies CASIRWTNGNTEAFF.

This clonotype was counted only a few times. This chain connects TRBV12-3 or TRBV12-4 to TRBJ2-2, with TRBD2 matching 7 bases. The junction had 8 bases not matched to a gene; V was cut back by 6 bases and J by 1 base. The CDR3 contains 16 residues. The CDR3 here is CASSRWVAGNTGELFF. The CDR3, as DNA: TGTGCCAGCAGCCGCTGGGTAGCGGGGAACACCGGGGAGCTGTTTTTT.

This clonotype was picked up a small number of times. CDR3 loop: CSVLKRDRGYTF. The CDR3 DNA sequence: TGCAGCGTCCTTAAACGAGATAGGGGCTACACCTTC. The chain recombines TRBV29-1 with TRBJ1-2; D unclear. V lost 6 bases and J 8 bases, leaving 16 bases between the germline ends. The CDR3 spans 12 residues. Germline V CDR1 and CDR2: SQVTM, ANQGSEA.

As for this clonotype: The junction differs from germline at one of its ends, possibly a read error. The chain has TRBV6-6 and TRBJ1-5; 8 bases are a match to TRBD1. This CDR3 contains 17 residues. Germline V gene sequence: CDR1 MNHNY, CDR2 SVGAGI (reference sequence). DNA for the CDR3: TGTGCCAGCACTTACAGTTTCCGGGACAGGTTTCATCAGCCCCAGCATTTT. It codes for CASTYSFRDRFHQPQHF.